The clone carrying this T cell receptor beta chain was counted only a few times. What it binds is unknown. This sample stems from a study of T-cell reconstitution after alpha-beta-depleted transplantation in children. The CDR3 is 14 amino acids. The V end lost 4 bases, the J end lost 3 bases, and 16 bases lay between the germline ends. Germline CDR1 is SQVTM and CDR2 is ANQGSEA. The library targeted TCRbeta and was prepared with unique molecular identifiers. TCRdb reprocessed the PCR reads with MiXCR, giving one entry per CDR3 protein. In the table there are 800,000 to 1,000,000 distinct CDR3 sequences, around 30% of which are singletons. Study observations and caveats: Reports say that about two months after transplant, the alpha-beta T cells came out of several hundred graft clones that had expanded. One year after transplant, T-cell counts and diversity came mostly from newly produced T cells.

The sequence was collected from a boy younger than two who had a stem cell transplant for SCID, so the T cells may come from the graft donor. J is TRBJ2-7 and V is TRBV29-1; perhaps TRBD1 as D (5 bases). The source was PBMCs, mostly from graft donor cells, collected 360 days after TCRalphabeta/CD19-depleted stem cell transplant. CDR3 DNA: TGCAGCGTTGTGACGGCAGGGATACACTACGAGCAGTACTTC. Its protein product is CSVVTAGIHYEQYF.